Listed here are 12 T cell receptor beta chains from one sample, sequenced in a study of regulatory T cells in long-lasting Graves disease. Described time point: newly diagnosed GD, antithyroid drugs for less than 3 months. PBMC RNA was the source of the TCR library. For TCR beta, libraries came from iRepertoire HTBI primers and Arm-PCR of CDR3 regions. TCRdb re-analysed the multiplex PCR reads in MiXCR, keeping a single row per CDR3 protein. The sample carries 350,000 to 500,000 distinct CDR3 sequences, about 16% recorded once. These sequences were also reported in another study, on T cells in Graves' hyperthyroidism and ophthalmopathy.

Sample: peripheral blood mononuclear cells (PBMCs), taken at new diagnosis, from a patient treated with antithyroid drugs. These receptors were obtained from a woman aged 30 to 39 with Graves disease.

V usage is TRBV2 and J usage is TRBJ2-7; 11 bases match TRBD2. Germline values: CDR1 SNHLY, CDR2 FYNNEI. The CDR3 extends over 16 amino acids. Unmatched junction bases numbered 6, after V lost 4 bases and J lost 1 base. The CDR3: CASSGGTSGKSYEQYF. Here the CDR3 DNA reads TGTGCCAGCAGTGGTGGGACTAGCGGTAAATCCTACGAGCAGTACTTC.

Comment on this clonotype: Compared with germline, one end of the junction differs, possibly owing to a read error. V is TRBV28 and J is TRBJ2-1; weak D call: TRBD1 (6 bases). The CDR3 is made up of 18 amino acids. Germline CDR1 MDHEN, CDR2 SYDVKM. The CDR3: CACSFSTLGAVGDNEQFF. The CDR3 region has the DNA TGTGCCTGCAGTTTCTCCACCCTGGGGGCGGTGGGGGACAATGAGCAGTTCTTC.

This clonotype was seen ten or more times. V and J are TRBV10-3 and TRBJ1-2, with TRBD1 as a possible D gene (5 bases). V dropped 2 bases and J dropped 3 bases, with 10 bases sitting between them. CDR3 length: 14 residues. The germline V gene encodes CDR1 ENHRY and CDR2 SYGVKD. The CDR3: CAISEQGRDYGYTF. In nucleotides, the CDR3 is TGTGCCATCAGTGAGCAGGGTCGGGACTATGGCTACACCTTC.

This clonotype was observed many times. V usage is TRBV11-1 and J usage is TRBJ1-1, with 8 positions matching TRBD1. The CDR3 is 20 amino acids. V shed 5 bases and J 3 bases; nucleotides not matched to a gene: 23. The germline V gene has CDR1 SGHAT and CDR2 FQDESV (reference sequence). CDR3 sequence reads: CASSKMIDGMDRAKDTEAFF. CDR3 bases: TGTGCCAGCAGCAAAATGATTGACGGGATGGACAGGGCCAAGGACACTGAAGCTTTCTTT.

In this sample, this clonotype turned up a few times. The chain couples TRBV6-4 to TRBJ1-2; D not resolved. Germline CDR1 reads MRHNA; CDR2 reads SNTAGT. The CDR3 totals 13 residues. Between the trimmed V and J ends, which lost 2 bases and 4 bases, there was a span of 8 bases. The CDR3 here is CASSDGPGYGYTF. The CDR3 region has the DNA TGTGCCAGCAGTGACGGTCCTGGCTATGGCTACACCTTC.

The chain carries TRBV28 and TRBJ2-1; D is unclear. CDR1 is MDHEN and CDR2 is SYDVKM in the germline V gene. The V and J ends lost 4 bases and 7 bases respectively, with 11 bases between them. The CDR3 is 13 amino acids. The CDR3 coding sequence is TGTGCCAGCAGTTACGGATATCAGAATGAGCAGTTCTTC. Its translation: CASSYGYQNEQFF.

The chain links TRBV20-1 to TRBJ1-5, with TRBD1 as a possible D gene (5 bases). Per the germline V gene, CDR1 is DFQATT and CDR2 is SNEGSKA (reference sequence). With 6 bases removed from V and 3 bases from J, the gap between germline ends came to 24 bases. CDR3 size: 17 residues. CDR3: CSAIGSGADSFNQPQHF. The CDR3 DNA reads TGCAGTGCAATAGGGTCTGGGGCAGACAGCTTCAATCAGCCCCAGCATTTT.

In its sample, this clonotype was seen a few times. The genes are TRBV5-1 and TRBJ1-2, with D unresolved. The CDR3 sequence is 14 residues long. Germline CDR1 reads SGHRS; CDR2 reads YFSETQ. V dropped 0 bases and J dropped 11 bases, with 17 bases sitting between them. In DNA, the CDR3 is TGCGCCAGCAGCTTGGGCGATAGATCGACAATGTACACCTTC. This codes for CASSLGDRSTMYTF.

The table lists this clonotype with many counts. The rearrangement joins TRBV5-5 to TRBJ2-4; D not resolved. Germline V gives CDR1 SGHKS, CDR2 YYEKEE (reference sequence). The ends were cut back, 2 bases at V and 8 bases at J, with 8 bases in the middle. This CDR3 spans 12 amino acids. DNA of the CDR3: TGTGCCAGCAGCTTCGGAGTCGACATTCAGTACTTC. Protein: CASSFGVDIQYF.

About this clonotype: Since a much larger clone is just one base distant, this may be a read error. This rearrangement joins TRBV24-1 to TRBJ2-1, with D hard to call. V lost 5 bases and J lost 12, with 16 bases in between. The CDR3 is 13 amino acids. CDR1 KGHDR and CDR2 SFDVKD come from the germline V gene. As DNA, the CDR3 is TGTGCCACCAGTGGTGCCCCCTCGGAGAGGCAGTTCTTC. Translating gives CATSGAPSERQFF.

A few counts support this clonotype. The chain carries TRBV2 and TRBJ2-2; no reliable D call. This CDR3 is built from 14 residues. The V end was cut by 6 bases, the J end by 1 base, with 9 bases between. Per the germline V gene, CDR1 is SNHLY and CDR2 is FYNNEI. Written as DNA, the CDR3 is TGTGCCAGCAGGACTGACGAGAACACCGGGGAGCTGTTTTTT. This codes for CASRTDENTGELFF.

This clonotype has a handful of counts. The chain couples TRBV19 to TRBJ1-2; a possible D gene is TRBD1 (5 bases). Deletions cut 7 bases from V and 6 bases from J, with 15 bases between. The CDR3 length is 13 residues. Germline V gene data show CDR1 as LNHDA and CDR2 as SQIVND (reference sequence). The CDR3 region is CASTYTGRHGYTF. The CDR3 bases are TGTGCCAGTACCTATACGGGACGTCATGGCTACACCTTC. Based on the CDR3 plus reference TRBV19 and TRBJ1-2, the full variable domain is DGGITQSPKYLFRKEGQNVTLSCEQNLNHDAMYWYRQDPGQGLRLIYYSQIVNDFQKGDIAEGYSVSREKKESFPLTVTSAQKNPTAFYLCASTYTGRHGYTFGSGTRLTVV.